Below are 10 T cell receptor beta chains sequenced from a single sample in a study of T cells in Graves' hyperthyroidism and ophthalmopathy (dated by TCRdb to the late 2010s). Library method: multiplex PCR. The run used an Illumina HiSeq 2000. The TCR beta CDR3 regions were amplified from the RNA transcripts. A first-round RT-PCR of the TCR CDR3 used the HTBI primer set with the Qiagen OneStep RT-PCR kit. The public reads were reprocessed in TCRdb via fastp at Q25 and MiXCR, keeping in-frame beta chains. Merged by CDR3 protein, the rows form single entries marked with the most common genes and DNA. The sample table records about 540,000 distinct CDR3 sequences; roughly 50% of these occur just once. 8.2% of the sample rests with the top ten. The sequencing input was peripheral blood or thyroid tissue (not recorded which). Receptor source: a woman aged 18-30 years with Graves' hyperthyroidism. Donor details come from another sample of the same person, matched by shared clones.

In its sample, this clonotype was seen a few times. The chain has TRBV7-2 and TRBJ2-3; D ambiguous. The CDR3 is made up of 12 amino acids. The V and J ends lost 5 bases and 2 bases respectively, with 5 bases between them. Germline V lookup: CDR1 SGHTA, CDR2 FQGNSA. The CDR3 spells CASSKHTDTQYF. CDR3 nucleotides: TGTGCCAGCAGCAAACACACAGATACGCAGTATTTT.

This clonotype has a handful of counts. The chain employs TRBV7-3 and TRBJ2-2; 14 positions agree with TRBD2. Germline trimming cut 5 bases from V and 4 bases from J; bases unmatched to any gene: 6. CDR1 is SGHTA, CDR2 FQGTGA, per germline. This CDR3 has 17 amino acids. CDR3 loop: CASSPRTSGRSTGELFF. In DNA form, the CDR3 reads TGTGCCAGCAGCCCAAGGACTAGCGGGAGGAGCACCGGGGAGCTGTTTTTT.

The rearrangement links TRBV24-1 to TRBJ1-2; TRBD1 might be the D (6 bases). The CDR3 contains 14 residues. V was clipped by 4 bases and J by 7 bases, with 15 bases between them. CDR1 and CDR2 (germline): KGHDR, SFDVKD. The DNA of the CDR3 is TGTGCCACCAGTGAGTCCGGGCACAGGGTTGGCTACACCTTC. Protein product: CATSESGHRVGYTF.

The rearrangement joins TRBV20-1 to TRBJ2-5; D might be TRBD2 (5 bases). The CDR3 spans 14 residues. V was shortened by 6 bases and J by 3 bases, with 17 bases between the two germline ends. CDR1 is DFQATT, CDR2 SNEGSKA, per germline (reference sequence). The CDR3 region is CSARRETTKETQYF. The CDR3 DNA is TGCAGTGCCAGACGCGAGACTACCAAAGAGACCCAGTACTTC.

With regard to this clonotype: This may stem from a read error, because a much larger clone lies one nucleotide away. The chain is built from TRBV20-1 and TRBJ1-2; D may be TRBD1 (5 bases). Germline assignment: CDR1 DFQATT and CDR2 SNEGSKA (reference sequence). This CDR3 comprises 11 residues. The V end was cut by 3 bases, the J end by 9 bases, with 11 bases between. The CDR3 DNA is TGCAGTGCTAGCGGGTCAGGGAGCTACACCTTC. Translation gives CSASGSGSYTF.

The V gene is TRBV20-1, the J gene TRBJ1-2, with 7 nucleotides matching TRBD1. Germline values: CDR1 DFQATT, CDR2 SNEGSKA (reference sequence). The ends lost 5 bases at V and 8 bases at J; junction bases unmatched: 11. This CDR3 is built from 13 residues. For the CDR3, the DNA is TGCAGTGCTCTCGGCAGGGGGGCTGGGGGCTACACCTTC. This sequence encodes CSALGRGAGGYTF.

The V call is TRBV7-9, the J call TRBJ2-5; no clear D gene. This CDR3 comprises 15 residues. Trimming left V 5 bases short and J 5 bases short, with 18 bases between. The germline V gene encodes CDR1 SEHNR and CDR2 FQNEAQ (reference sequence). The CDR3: CASSPPWAEVETQYF. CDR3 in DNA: TGTGCCAGCAGCCCCCCCTGGGCGGAAGTTGAGACCCAGTACTTC. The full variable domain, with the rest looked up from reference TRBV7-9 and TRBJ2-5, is DTGVSQNPRHKITKRGQNVTFRCDPISEHNRLYWYRQTLGQGPEFLTYFQNEAQLEKSRLLSDRFSAERPKGSFSTLEIQRTEQGDSAMYLCASSPPWAEVETQYFGPGTRLLVL.

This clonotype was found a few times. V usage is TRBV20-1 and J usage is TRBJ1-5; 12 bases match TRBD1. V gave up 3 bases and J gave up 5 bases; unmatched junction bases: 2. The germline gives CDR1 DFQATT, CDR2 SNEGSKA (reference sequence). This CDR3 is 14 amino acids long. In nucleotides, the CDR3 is TGCAGTGCTAGGGGGACAGGGGGCCATCAGCCCCAGCATTTT. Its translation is CSARGTGGHQPQHF.

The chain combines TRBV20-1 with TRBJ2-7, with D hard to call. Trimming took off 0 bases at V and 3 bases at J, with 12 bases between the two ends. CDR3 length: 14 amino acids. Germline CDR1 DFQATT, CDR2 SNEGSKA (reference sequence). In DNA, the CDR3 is TGCAGTGCTAGAGATCCCAGCCTCAACTACGAGCAGTACTTC. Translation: CSARDPSLNYEQYF.

CDR3 residues: CASMSVGGIYGYTF. As DNA, the CDR3 is TGTGCCAGCATGTCCGTAGGGGGGATCTATGGCTACACCTTC. The V and J genes are TRBV2 and TRBJ1-2; tentative D call: TRBD1 (6 bases). The V gene's germline CDR1 is SNHLY and CDR2 FYNNEI. V was clipped by 7 bases and J by 4 bases, with 16 bases between them. The CDR3 runs 14 residues.